Listed below are T cell receptor beta chains from one sample, sequenced in a study of cytomegalovirus exposure and HLA in healthy donors. Produced via immunoSEQ multiplex PCR; TCRdb's table is partial and in-frame only. The sample shows some 200,000 clones, 82% of them seen only once. Sequencing was performed on PBMCs. The receptors come from a woman between 18 and 29 years old in good health and CMV-seronegative. The CDR3 runs from the conserved cysteine through the conserved F or W.

>TRBV28|TRBJ1-2
CASSLWDRVDYGYTF
>TRBV7-2|TRBJ2-1
CASRETGRSYNEQFF
>TRBV10-3|TRBJ2-3
CAISPISRGLGTDTQYF
>TRBV27|TRBJ2-3
CASCREGHRDTQYF
>TRBV5-6|TRBJ1-2
CASSLQGADYGYTF
>TRBV19|TRBJ1-5
CASREYSNQPQHF
>TRBV20-1|TRBJ2-7
CSARVNYEQYF
>TRBV6-5|TRBJ1-3
CASSYDRPSSGNTIYF
>TRBV5-1|TRBJ2-1
CASSFKASGTSYNEQFF
>TRBV6-5|TRBJ2-7
CASSYLAGPLEQYF
>TRBV29-1|TRBJ1-1
CSVAGLMNTEAFF
>TRBV7-9|TRBJ2-1
CASSHPATGDKRANNEQFF
>TRBV6-1|TRBJ2-7
CASSETGLAEYEQYF
>TRBV29-1|TRBJ1-4
CSVAPRPEKLFF
>TRBV9|TRBJ2-1
CASSVMPSGRARLGNEQFF
>TRBV7-9|TRBJ2-7
CASSYGEGQYF
>TRBV7-2|TRBJ1-1
CASSLYRVEAFF
>TRBV5-1|TRBJ2-5
CASSLPGETQYF
>TRBV9|TRBJ2-7
CASSDADRFEQYF
>TRBV28|TRBJ2-1
CASSFGTSGTPFF
>TRBV5-1|TRBJ2-7
CASRIGRSSYEQYF
>TRBV19|TRBJ1-1
CASSLAAGAGRAFF
>TRBV5-1|TRBJ2-3
CASSQDRAGTDTQYF
>TRBV2|TRBJ1-2
CASSERQIYGYTF
>TRBV11-2|TRBJ1-5
CASSTGPAQPQHF
>TRBV9|TRBJ2-5
CASSKLSGTHKETQYF
>TRBV27|TRBJ2-7
CASSLSGQFYEQYF
>TRBV5-1|TRBJ2-1
CASSLNREGQFF
>TRBV25-1|TRBJ2-3
CASRHSLAGGTDTQYF
>TRBV7-8|TRBJ1-3
CASSRTRPTGPGNTIYF
>TRBV6-1|TRBJ1-3
CASSLTGSGNTIYF
>TRBV28|TRBJ1-4
CASSLPGTGSEKLFF
>TRBV6-5|TRBJ2-6
CASSYSPGSGANVLTF